The rows below give T cell receptor beta chains drawn from one sample of a study of T cell repertoires in cytomegalovirus infection. Their target antigens are unknown. A single record per CDR3 protein comes from TCRdb applying MiXCR to the reads. Of about 570,000 distinct CDR3 sequences in the sample, approximately 40% were seen once. The sample here was cultured PBMCs, taken from culture after CMV antigen stimulation. Receptors were obtained from a human donor in good health (CMV status not recorded). Some clones in this sample may be carry-over from other donors' samples. Both conserved end residues are part of each CDR3. Each record gives: D gene, clone size, J gene, V gene, CDR3 protein, CDR3 DNA. The D gene is left open where the match is weak. Part of the rows lack a size; the others show once, few, many or a class for expanded clones.

D: -
size: few
J: TRBJ2-7
V: TRBV7-6
CDR3: CASSLGAPGGLYEQYF
DNA: TGTGCCAGCAGCTTAGGCGCTCCAGGGGGGTTATACGAGCAGTACTTC

D: -
size: few
J: TRBJ2-3
V: TRBV7-8
CDR3: CASSLVLEGTDTQYF
DNA: TGTGCCAGCAGCTTAGTCCTGGAGGGCACAGATACGCAGTATTTT

D: -
size: -
J: TRBJ2-1
V: TRBV19
CDR3: CASSNTNVQFF
DNA: TGTGCCAGTAGTAACACGAATGTGCAGTTCTTC

D: -
size: -
J: TRBJ2-1
V: TRBV7-2
CDR3: CASSLRAALNEQFF
DNA: TGTGCCAGCAGCTTACGGGCGGCTTTGAATGAGCAGTTCTTC

D: -
size: few
J: TRBJ2-2
V: TRBV11-2
CDR3: CASSFEGIGTGELFF
DNA: TGTGCCAGCAGCTTCGAGGGGATCGGGACCGGGGAGCTGTTTTTT

D: TRBD2
size: -
J: TRBJ2-3
V: TRBV7-8
CDR3: CAKIWSGREDTQYF
DNA: TGTGCCAAAATCTGGAGCGGGAGAGAAGATACGCAGTATTTT

D: TRBD2
size: -
J: TRBJ2-5
V: TRBV12-3/TRBV12-4
CDR3: CASSSPEGLAGEGQYF
DNA: TGTGCCAGCAGTTCCCCCGAAGGGCTAGCGGGAGAGGGCCAGTACTTC

D: TRBD1
size: -
J: TRBJ1-1
V: TRBV10-3
CDR3: CAIRSRQGPNTEAFF
DNA: TGTGCCATCAGGTCTAGACAGGGACCGAACACTGAAGCTTTCTTT

D: -
size: -
J: TRBJ2-5
V: TRBV2
CDR3: CASRERVVLPETQYF
DNA: TGTGCCAGCAGGGAGCGGGTAGTCCTTCCCGAGACCCAGTACTTC

D: -
size: -
J: TRBJ2-7
V: TRBV6-1
CDR3: CASSEVLQGYEQYF
DNA: TGTGCCAGCAGTGAAGTCTTACAGGGTTACGAGCAGTACTTC

D: -
size: -
J: TRBJ2-1
V: TRBV7-6
CDR3: CATQQFNEQFF
DNA: TGTGCCACCCAGCAATTCAATGAGCAGTTCTTC

D: TRBD2
size: few
J: TRBJ2-1
V: TRBV6-1
CDR3: CASSGRTNSYNEQFF
DNA: TGTGCCAGCAGCGGGAGGACTAACTCCTACAATGAGCAGTTCTTC

D: -
size: -
J: TRBJ2-1
V: TRBV4-3
CDR3: CASSPTDSVNEQFF
DNA: TGCGCCAGCAGCCCAACGGACTCAGTCAATGAGCAGTTCTTC

D: TRBD2
size: once
J: TRBJ2-1
V: TRBV10-3
CDR3: CAISESSGRADFHEQFF
DNA: TGTGCCATCAGTGAGTCTAGCGGGCGGGCCGACTTCCATGAGCAGTTCTTC

D: -
size: -
J: TRBJ2-1
V: TRBV18
CDR3: CASSPEGNNEQFF
DNA: TGTGCCAGCTCACCAGAGGGTAACAATGAGCAGTTCTTC

D: -
size: -
J: TRBJ1-4
V: TRBV2
CDR3: CASRSEKLFF
DNA: TGTGCCAGCAGGAGTGAAAAACTGTTTTTT

D: TRBD1
size: few
J: TRBJ1-2
V: TRBV12-3/TRBV12-4
CDR3: CASSSDRGRVYGYTF
DNA: TGTGCCAGCAGCTCAGACAGGGGGCGAGTATATGGCTACACCTTC

D: TRBD1
size: -
J: TRBJ1-1
V: TRBV5-1
CDR3: CASSLTGGQTFF
DNA: TGCGCCAGCAGCCTAACAGGGGGCCAAACTTTCTTT

D: -
size: few
J: TRBJ2-1
V: TRBV19
CDR3: CASREGRRGGEQFF
DNA: TGTGCCAGCCGAGAAGGTCGGCGGGGCGGTGAGCAGTTCTTC

D: TRBD2
size: few
J: TRBJ2-1
V: TRBV7-9
CDR3: CASSLGRWVETSGRARFSYNEQFF
DNA: TGTGCCAGCAGCTTGGGACGTTGGGTCGAAACTAGCGGGAGGGCCCGATTTTCCTACAATGAGCAGTTCTTC

D: TRBD2
size: -
J: TRBJ2-5
V: TRBV12-3/TRBV12-4
CDR3: CASTPGSGGLKTQYF
DNA: TGTGCCAGCACCCCGGGAAGCGGGGGGCTGAAGACCCAGTACTTC

D: -
size: -
J: TRBJ2-7
V: TRBV11-2
CDR3: CASSSLLGVAYEQYF
DNA: TGTGCCAGCAGCTCTCTCTTGGGGGTTGCCTACGAGCAGTACTTC

D: -
size: -
J: TRBJ2-7
V: TRBV28
CDR3: CASTRSSIIDEQYF
DNA: TGTGCCAGCACCCGGAGCTCTATTATCGACGAGCAGTACTTC

D: -
size: -
J: TRBJ1-1
V: TRBV6-6
CDR3: CASSSFDFGNTEAFF
DNA: TGTGCCAGCAGTTCCTTCGATTTTGGGAACACTGAAGCTTTCTTT

D: -
size: -
J: TRBJ1-2
V: TRBV12-3/TRBV12-4
CDR3: CASSFMYYGYTF
DNA: TGTGCCAGCAGTTTCATGTACTATGGCTACACCTTC

D: TRBD1
size: few
J: TRBJ2-3
V: TRBV5-3
CDR3: CASSFDRDRVSDTQYF
DNA: TGTGCCAGCAGCTTCGACCGGGACAGGGTATCAGATACGCAGTATTTT

D: -
size: few
J: TRBJ2-3
V: TRBV7-6
CDR3: CASSFGPGGRADTQYF
DNA: -

D: -
size: -
J: TRBJ1-4
V: TRBV28
CDR3: CASSFRTAPGGELFF
DNA: TGTGCCAGCAGTTTTCGGACAGCCCCGGGGGGGGAACTGTTTTTT

D: -
size: few
J: TRBJ2-5
V: TRBV7-2
CDR3: CASRRLGRTQYF
DNA: TGTGCCAGCAGGCGACTGGGTAGGACCCAGTACTTC

D: -
size: once
J: TRBJ1-1
V: TRBV5-5
CDR3: CASSLLSSSDKAFF
DNA: TGTGCCAGCAGCTTACTCTCATCCTCGGACAAAGCTTTCTTT

D: TRBD1
size: -
J: TRBJ2-7
V: TRBV20-1
CDR3: CSARTGGNYEQYF
DNA: TGCAGTGCGAGGACAGGGGGAAACTACGAGCAGTACTTC

D: -
size: -
J: TRBJ2-1
V: TRBV12-3/TRBV12-4
CDR3: CASRTLYNEQFF
DNA: TGTGCCAGCAGGACCCTATACAATGAGCAGTTCTTC

D: TRBD2
size: few
J: TRBJ2-2
V: TRBV7-2
CDR3: CASRRLAGAGELFF
DNA: TGTGCCAGCAGACGACTAGCGGGAGCCGGGGAGCTGTTTTTT

D: -
size: few
J: TRBJ2-5
V: TRBV25-1
CDR3: CASSDLQGRETQYF
DNA: TGTGCCAGCAGTGACCTACAGGGGAGGGAGACCCAGTACTTC

D: TRBD2
size: few
J: TRBJ2-1
V: TRBV6-1
CDR3: CASRLAENNEQFF
DNA: TGTGCCAGCCGCCTAGCGGAGAACAATGAGCAGTTCTTC

D: -
size: few
J: TRBJ1-5
V: TRBV19
CDR3: CASRTSYSNQPQHF
DNA: TGTGCCAGCAGAACAAGTTATAGCAATCAGCCCCAGCATTTT

D: -
size: -
J: TRBJ2-1
V: TRBV28
CDR3: CASSFGPTKQFF
DNA: TGTGCCAGCAGTTTTGGACCTACCAAGCAGTTCTTC

D: -
size: -
J: TRBJ2-7
V: TRBV6-8
CDR3: CASSRGGLTYEQYF
DNA: TGTGCCAGCAGTCGAGGGGGACTTACCTACGAGCAGTACTTC

D: -
size: -
J: TRBJ2-2
V: TRBV7-6
CDR3: CASSQTGTNTGELFF
DNA: TGTGCCAGCAGCCAAACAGGGACCAACACCGGGGAGCTGTTTTTT

D: -
size: few
J: TRBJ1-1
V: TRBV6-1
CDR3: CASSRTDNTEAFF
DNA: TGTGCCAGCAGTCGGACAGACAACACTGAAGCTTTCTTT

D: -
size: -
J: TRBJ2-3
V: TRBV20-1
CDR3: CSASWSGAQYF
DNA: TGCAGTGCTAGTTGGAGCGGAGCGCAGTATTTT

D: TRBD1
size: -
J: TRBJ2-7
V: TRBV6-7
CDR3: CASSYRRDREYEQYF
DNA: TGTGCCAGCAGTTACCGCCGGGACAGGGAATACGAGCAGTACTTC

D: TRBD1
size: -
J: TRBJ1-2
V: TRBV7-4
CDR3: CASSPRTGVWYGYTF
DNA: TGTGCCAGCAGCCCCAGGACAGGGGTTTGGTATGGCTACACCTTC

D: TRBD1
size: -
J: TRBJ2-7
V: TRBV10-1
CDR3: CASSDLRDRSSYEQYF
DNA: TGCGCCAGCAGTGACCTCCGGGACAGGAGCTCCTACGAGCAGTACTTC

D: -
size: -
J: TRBJ2-7
V: TRBV7-2
CDR3: CASSLFGTGSEQYF
DNA: TGTGCCAGCAGCTTATTCGGCACGGGGTCCGAGCAGTACTTC

D: -
size: -
J: TRBJ1-1
V: TRBV5-1
CDR3: CASSSGQGGGNTEAFF
DNA: TGCGCCAGCAGCTCCGGCCAGGGCGGAGGAAACACTGAAGCTTTCTTT

D: -
size: few
J: TRBJ1-6
V: TRBV7-2
CDR3: CASSLWTVNSPLHF
DNA: TGTGCCAGCAGCTTATGGACGGTCAATTCACCCCTCCACTTT

D: TRBD2
size: few
J: TRBJ2-5
V: TRBV6-1
CDR3: CASSESSGRVGTQYF
DNA: TGTGCCAGCAGTGAGTCCAGCGGGAGGGTGGGGACCCAGTACTTC

D: -
size: -
J: TRBJ1-1
V: TRBV7-1
CDR3: CASSIPRADVTEAFF
DNA: TGTGCCAGCAGCATCCCGAGGGCGGACGTGACTGAAGCTTTCTTT

D: -
size: -
J: TRBJ2-5
V: TRBV5-6
CDR3: CASSLRQTDGETQYF
DNA: TGTGCCAGCAGCTTGAGGCAAACGGACGGAGAGACCCAGTACTTC

D: -
size: few
J: TRBJ2-7
V: TRBV10-2
CDR3: CASSPSGASLAYEQYF
DNA: TGCGCCAGCAGCCCGTCAGGTGCCTCTCTAGCCTACGAGCAGTACTTC